A single sample is the source of the 18 T cell receptor beta chains below, sequenced in a study of cytomegalovirus exposure and HLA in healthy donors. Produced via immunoSEQ multiplex PCR; TCRdb's table is partial and in-frame only. The repertoire holds about 190,000 clones, about 83% seen once, with roughly 1.5% in the top ten. Sequenced input: PBMCs. Source of these receptors: a woman aged 18 to 35 in good health and CMV-seronegative.

J is TRBJ2-7 and V is TRBV2, with 13 bases aligning to TRBD2. After removal of 2 bases from V and 3 bases from J, the junction contained 19 bases not matched to a gene. Germline lookup yields CDR1 SNHLY and CDR2 FYNNEI. The CDR3 has 21 amino acids. The CDR3 spells CASSELLAGGSPTRDNYEQYF. The CDR3 DNA reads TGTGCCAGCAGTGAACTACTAGCGGGAGGGTCCCCGACACGCGACAACTACGAGCAGTACTTC.

The rearrangement joins TRBV4-2 to TRBJ2-7; TRBD1 agrees at 7 bases. Germline V CDR1 and CDR2: LGHNA, YNFKEQ. Losses at the gene ends were 4 bases for V and 0 bases for J; bases not matched to a gene: 3. This CDR3 region has 14 residues. CDR3 coding DNA: TGTGCCAGCAGCCGGACAGGACGCTCCTACGAGCAGTACTTC. Its translation: CASSRTGRSYEQYF.

The chain uses TRBV27 and TRBJ1-2; 7 bases are a match to TRBD1. The CDR3 loop spans 15 amino acids. V dropped 0 bases and J dropped 6; count of bases not matched to a gene: 7. Germline V CDR1 and CDR2: MNHEY, SMNVEV (reference sequence). CDR3 DNA: TGTGCCAGCAGTTTATCGGGCTACAGGGGAAATGGCTACACCTTC. This gives the protein CASSLSGYRGNGYTF.

V and J are TRBV4-1 and TRBJ1-1; 8 bases line up with TRBD1. V dropped 1 base and J dropped 0; count of bases not matched to a gene: 10. This CDR3 is 18 amino acids long. Germline V gene sequence: CDR1 MGHRA, CDR2 YSYEKL. CDR3 in amino acids: CASSQGVQGVSMNTEAFF. The CDR3 DNA is TGCGCCAGCAGCCAAGGGGTACAGGGGGTTTCCATGAACACTGAAGCTTTCTTT.

The chain combines TRBV6-5 with TRBJ1-4; 8 bases fit TRBD1. In germline, CDR1 is MNHEY, CDR2 SVGAGI. The length of the CDR3 is 15 residues. The trim removed 1 base at V and 5 bases at J, leaving 3 bases unmatched. For the CDR3, the DNA is TGTGCCAGCAGTTACTTCCGGGACAGGAATGAAAAACTGTTTTTT. As protein: CASSYFRDRNEKLFF.

The rearrangement links TRBV6-4 to TRBJ2-1; D is perhaps TRBD2 (7 bases). Germline V gene sequence: CDR1 MRHNA, CDR2 SNTAGT. V lost 2 bases to trimming and J lost 4 bases, with 12 bases between them. The CDR3 is 15 residues long. The CDR3 spells CASSDAAGQYNEQFF. The CDR3 region has the DNA TGTGCCAGCAGTGACGCAGCGGGACAATACAATGAGCAGTTCTTC.

A remark on this clone: The junction shows a germline mismatch at one end, possibly a read error. The V and J genes are TRBV25-1 and TRBJ2-7; TRBD1 matches at 7 bases. This CDR3 has 15 residues. Germline loops: CDR1 MGHDK, CDR2 SYGVNS. Here the CDR3 reads CVSSGRRQGPYEQYF. The CDR3 coding sequence is TGTGTCAGCAGTGGGCGGAGACAGGGACCCTACGAGCAGTACTTC.

The chain's CDR3 is CAILPFYSNQPQHF. The CDR3 nucleotides read TGTGCCATACTACCATTTTATAGCAATCAGCCCCAGCATTTT. The rearrangement joins TRBV27 to TRBJ1-5; D uncertain. CDR3 length: 14 amino acids. The V end was cut by 10 bases, the J end by 0 bases, with 13 bases between. CDR1 MNHEY and CDR2 SMNVEV come from the germline V gene (reference sequence).

The chain recombines TRBV5-1 with TRBJ1-3; D remains unclear. The V end was cut by 0 bases, the J end by 0 bases, with 10 bases between. Germline lookup yields CDR1 SGHRS and CDR2 YFSETQ. The CDR3 length is 16 residues. CDR3 DNA: TGCGCCAGCAGCTTGGAAGCGGGATCCTCTGGAAACACCATATATTTT. Amino acids: CASSLEAGSSGNTIYF.

The rearrangement uses TRBV6-5 and TRBJ2-1, with 9 bases identical to TRBD2. The CDR3 is 13 residues long. V shed 7 bases and J 9 bases; nucleotides not matched to a gene: 7. CDR1 MNHEY and CDR2 SVGAGI come from the germline V gene. CDR3 amino acids: CASKLGLASEQFF. In DNA, the CDR3 is TGTGCCAGCAAACTCGGACTAGCGAGTGAGCAGTTCTTC.

This clone was recorded once. The V gene is TRBV7-9, the J gene TRBJ1-4; no clear D gene. V was clipped by 1 base and J by 7 bases, with 13 bases between them. CDR3 length: 15 residues. Germline CDR1 SEHNR, CDR2 FQNEAQ (reference sequence). CDR3 bases: TGTGCCAGCAGCTTAGGGTGGTCTTGGAGTGAAAAACTGTTTTTT. Translating gives CASSLGWSWSEKLFF.

This clone was seen once. The chain employs TRBV6-1 and TRBJ1-1; D is perhaps TRBD1 (5 bases). From germline, CDR1 is MNHNS and CDR2 SASEGT. The length of the CDR3 is 15 residues. The V and J ends lost 5 bases and 6 bases respectively, with 19 bases between them. The CDR3 reads CASSITGVGNSEAFF. The CDR3 region has the DNA TGTGCCAGCAGTATTACGGGGGTTGGAAATTCTGAAGCTTTCTTT.

The table lists this clone with a count of one. The chain carries TRBV7-7 and TRBJ2-2, with 7 bases identical to TRBD2. CDR1 and CDR2 from the germline V gene are SSHAT and FNYEAQ (reference sequence). V lost 4 bases, J lost 5 bases, and 1 base stayed unmatched. CDR3 length: 13 amino acids. The CDR3 region has the DNA TGTGCCAGCAGCTCCGGGAGGACCGGGGAGCTGTTTTTT. It codes for CASSSGRTGELFF.

This sequence joins TRBV6-1 and TRBJ1-6, with unresolved D. The CDR3 sequence is 13 residues long. Trimming stripped 6 bases from V and 8 bases from J, with 11 bases between. Germline CDR1 reads MNHNS; CDR2 reads SASEGT. The CDR3 region is CASRIQEDSPLHF. CDR3 coding DNA: TGTGCCAGCAGAATCCAAGAGGATTCACCCCTCCACTTT.

The rearrangement joins TRBV5-8 to TRBJ1-6; 8 positions agree with TRBD1. The J segment lost 5 bases and the V segment lost 5 bases, leaving 6 bases of the junction unmatched. CDR3 length: 15 amino acids. The germline CDR1 and CDR2 sequences are SGHTS and YDEGEE. The DNA for the CDR3 is TGTGCCAGCAGACAAATGGGACAGGATAATTCACCCCTCCACTTT. Protein product: CASRQMGQDNSPLHF.

This clone was counted between two and nine times. The chain employs TRBV6-5 and TRBJ1-5; TRBD1 agrees at 9 bases. The germline V gene has CDR1 MNHEY and CDR2 SVGAGI. This CDR3 is 14 amino acids long. J was trimmed by 2 bases and V by 6 bases; bases with no gene match: 2. The CDR3 nucleotides read TGTGCCAGCAGGCGGACAGGGGGCAATCAGCCCCAGCATTTT. Amino acids: CASRRTGGNQPQHF.

The chain joins TRBV28 to TRBJ2-7; the match to TRBD2 covers 8 bases. V lost 6 bases to trimming and J lost 4 bases; unmatched junction nucleotides: 14. The CDR3 is 16 amino acids. CDR1 and CDR2 (germline): MDHEN, SYDVKM. The CDR3 DNA sequence: TGTGCCAGCAGCCCTCTTACTAGCGGCGTCGGGTACGAGCAGTACTTC. It codes for CASSPLTSGVGYEQYF.

The rearrangement uses TRBV27 and TRBJ2-4; D perhaps matches TRBD1 (5 bases). CDR3 size: 14 residues. Germline V gene sequence: CDR1 MNHEY, CDR2 SMNVEV (reference sequence). The V gene lost 3 bases and the J gene lost 8 bases, with 14 bases spanning the gap. CDR3 nucleotides: TGTGCCAGCAGTTTGGGGCGATTGCAAGACATTCAGTACTTC. It yields the protein CASSLGRLQDIQYF.